This TCR beta chain was captured in a study of long-term antiretroviral therapy in people with HIV. This clone was seen a few times. The authors ran the immunoSEQ assay, v3.0, at survey level. The method was immunoSEQ multiplex PCR; TCRdb's version includes in-frame clones alone and lacks a portion of them. The sample holds around 23,000 clones; 81% are singletons and the top ten take 15% to 20%. The source was unsorted PBMCs, collected at the start of antiretroviral therapy, before treatment. This receptor was identified in a woman younger than 30 with HIV.

The CDR3 sequence is CAWTQGNTIYF. CDR3 sequence (DNA): TGTGCCTGGACACAGGGAAACACCATATATTTT. The chain recombines TRBV30 with TRBJ1-3; D is ambiguous. Germline CDR1 GTSNPN, CDR2 SVGIG (reference sequence). The ends were cut back, 4 bases at V and 4 bases at J, with 5 bases in the middle. CDR3 size: 11 residues.